These 4 T cell receptor beta chains were sequenced from one sample in a study of identical twins. TCRdb reanalysed the 5' RACE reads using MiXCR and keeps one entry per CDR3 protein. In the table there are about 550,000 distinct CDR3 sequences, around 20% of which are singletons. This sample also appeared in a second study, on yellow fever vaccine responses in identical twins.

Sequenced material: CD4+ T cells sorted from blood. These receptor sequences come from a woman aged 18-29 years in good health.

The chain recombines TRBV3-1 with TRBJ2-7, with D possibly matching TRBD1 (7 bases). The length of the CDR3 is 12 residues. The V end was cut by 1 base, the J end by 9 bases, with 10 bases between. Germline V gene sequence: CDR1 LGHDT, CDR2 YNNKEL (reference sequence). The CDR3 sequence: CASSQGQGGQYV. The CDR3 nucleotides are TGTGCCAGCAGCCAAGGACAGGGAGGGCAGTACGTC.

The chain carries TRBV20-1 and TRBJ2-1; D remains unclear. CDR3 length: 14 residues. Trimming pared 2 bases from V and 5 bases from J, leaving 13 bases between. Germline V CDR1 and CDR2: DFQATT, SNEGSKA (reference sequence). The CDR3 DNA follows: TGCAGTGCTAGACGGTTCGGCCATCACAATGAGCAGTTCTTC. It codes for CSARRFGHHNEQFF.

This rearrangement joins TRBV6-5 to TRBJ2-1; 8 bases map to TRBD1. CDR3 size: 16 residues. J gave up 0 bases and V 0 bases, and 1 base lay outside the gene matches. From germline, CDR1 is MNHEY and CDR2 SVGAGI. CDR3 residues: CASSYSGQGSYNEQFF. The CDR3 DNA is TGTGCCAGCAGTTACTCCGGACAGGGCTCCTACAATGAGCAGTTCTTC.

The rearrangement links TRBV4-1 to TRBJ1-1; D might be TRBD1 (6 bases). Trimming removed 4 bases at V and 1 base at J, with 13 bases between. This CDR3 is built from 15 residues. CDR1 is MGHRA and CDR2 is YSYEKL in the germline V gene. This CDR3 is CASSPQVTGNTEAFF. Written as DNA, the CDR3 is TGCGCCAGCAGCCCCCAAGTGACAGGGAACACTGAAGCTTTCTTT.